The sequence of this TCR beta chain was determined in a study of blood T cell repertoires in COVID-19. Background on the study: COVID-19 samples from acute and convalescent phases originated in the United States, Italy and Spain. T cells, B-cell-depleted T cells, or PBMCs provided the cDNA or gDNA that served as material.

The CDR3 is 15 amino acids. V was clipped by 5 bases and J by 4 bases; unmatched bases: 10. Per germline, CDR1 MDHEN and CDR2 SYDVKM. In the authors' methods: Quantification of nucleated cells was approximated via reference gene primer amplification. TCRdb keeps only in-frame clones here, not all; method: immunoSEQ multiplex PCR. The V and J calls and clone size were taken over from that table, and D and trimming were inferred from the DNA. The sample yields under 350,000 clones, 83% seen once. V gene TRBV28 combines with J gene TRBJ1-2; 7 positions match TRBD1. Material: peripheral blood. This clonotype originated in a woman aged 50 to 60 who had recovered from COVID-19. The CDR3: CASSQQQGWAYGYTF. The CDR3 DNA reads as TGTGCCAGCAGTCAGCAACAGGGGTGGGCCTATGGCTACACCTTC.